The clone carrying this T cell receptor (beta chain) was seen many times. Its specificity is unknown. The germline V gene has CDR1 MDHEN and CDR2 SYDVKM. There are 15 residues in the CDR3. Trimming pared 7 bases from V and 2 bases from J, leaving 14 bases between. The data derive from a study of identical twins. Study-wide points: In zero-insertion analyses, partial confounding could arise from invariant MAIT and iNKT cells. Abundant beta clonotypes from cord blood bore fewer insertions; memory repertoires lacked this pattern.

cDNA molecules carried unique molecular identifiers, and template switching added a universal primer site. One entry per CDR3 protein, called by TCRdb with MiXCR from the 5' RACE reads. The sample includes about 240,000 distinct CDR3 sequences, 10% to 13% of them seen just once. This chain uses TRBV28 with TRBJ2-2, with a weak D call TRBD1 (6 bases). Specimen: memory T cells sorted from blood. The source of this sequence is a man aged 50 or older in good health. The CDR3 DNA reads TGTGCCAGCAAGGAACAGGGTCTTAACACCGGGGAGCTGTTTTTT. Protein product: CASKEQGLNTGELFF.